The 22 T cell receptor beta chains below all came from one sample that was sequenced in a study of cytomegalovirus exposure and HLA in healthy donors. The PCR was carried out with 60 Vbeta primers and 13 Jbeta primers. The data were produced by immunoSEQ multiplex PCR, yet TCRdb's version contains in-frame clones alone and is incomplete. The table includes about 97,000 clones, roughly 70% detected once. The sample comprised PBMCs. These TCRs come from a man aged 50 to 60 in good health and CMV-seronegative.

The V gene is TRBV6-5, the J gene TRBJ1-5, with D perhaps matching TRBD1 (5 bases). V was cut by 5 bases and J by 0 bases, with 11 bases left in between. The CDR3 is 15 amino acids. CDR1 and CDR2 from the germline V gene are MNHEY and SVGAGI. The CDR3 sequence: CASSRTPYSNQPQHF. As DNA, the CDR3 is TGTGCCAGCAGTCGGACACCTTATAGCAATCAGCCCCAGCATTTT.

This clone was counted a few times. This chain uses TRBV28 with TRBJ1-1; D gene ambiguous. The germline V gene has CDR1 MDHEN and CDR2 SYDVKM. CDR3 length: 14 residues. Trimming removed 6 bases at V and 5 bases at J, with 16 bases between. The CDR3 here is CASSARTAGTEAFF. The CDR3, as DNA: TGTGCCAGCAGCGCACGCACGGCGGGGACTGAAGCTTTCTTT.

The chain is built from TRBV6-1 and TRBJ2-2; the D gene is possibly TRBD1 (6 bases). V gave up 4 bases and J gave up 3 bases, with 12 bases separating them. Germline V gene lookup returns CDR1 MNHNS and CDR2 SASEGT. The CDR3 totals 15 residues. CDR3 DNA sequence: TGTGCCAGCAGTGTCTCAGGGGCGCACACCGGGGAGCTGTTTTTT. This translates into CASSVSGAHTGELFF.

The chain carries TRBV7-9 and TRBJ2-5; the match to TRBD2 covers 15 bases. Unmatched junction bases numbered 12, after V lost 8 bases and J lost 5 bases. The CDR3 is 17 amino acids. Germline values: CDR1 SEHNR, CDR2 FQNEAQ (reference sequence). CDR3 amino acids: CASAPGTSGGPGETQYF. The CDR3 nucleotides are TGTGCCAGCGCCCCGGGGACTAGCGGGGGGCCCGGTGAGACCCAGTACTTC.

The chain links TRBV21-1 to TRBJ2-1; the table's D call, TRBD2, was not checked against the DNA. TRBV21-1 is labeled a pseudogene. This CDR3 comprises 17 residues. The CDR3 sequence: CASSKEEAIKDHNEQFF. The CDR3 DNA follows: TGTGCCAGCAGCAAAGAGGAGGCTATCAAAGACCACAATGAGCAGTTCTTC.

This clone appeared a single time. The chain combines TRBV28 with TRBJ2-1, with TRBD1 identical over 9 bases. The junction had 11 bases not matched to a gene; V was cut back by 5 bases and J by 12 bases. Germline V gene lookup returns CDR1 MDHEN and CDR2 SYDVKM. This CDR3 region has 14 residues. The CDR3 spells CASSPGTGYLGQFF. The CDR3 DNA reads TGTGCCAGCAGTCCCGGGACAGGGTATCTCGGGCAGTTCTTC. The whole variable domain, remainder taken from reference TRBV28 and TRBJ2-1, is DVKVTQSSRYLVKRTGEKVFLECVQDMDHENMFWYRQDPGLGLRLIYFSYDVKMKEKGDIPEGYSVSREKKERFSLILESASTNQTSMYLCASSPGTGYLGQFFGPGTRLTVL.

The rearrangement links TRBV10-1 to TRBJ2-3; D may be TRBD2 (6 bases). The CDR3 sequence is 17 residues long. Germline lookup yields CDR1 WNHNN and CDR2 SYGVQD (reference sequence). The ends were cut back, 3 bases at V and 0 bases at J, with 16 bases in the middle. CDR3 residues: CASSDGGATVSTDTQYF. The CDR3 DNA follows: TGCGCCAGCAGTGACGGCGGGGCGACAGTTAGCACAGATACGCAGTATTTT.

V gene TRBV4-1 combines with J gene TRBJ1-5, with D possibly being TRBD1 (5 bases). Germline V gives CDR1 MGHRA, CDR2 YSYEKL. The CDR3 length is 16 residues. Trimming took off 3 bases at V and 6 bases at J, with 18 bases between the two ends. This CDR3 reads CASSQGGTAAFQPQHF. In nucleotides, the CDR3 is TGCGCCAGCAGCCAGGGGGGGACTGCCGCTTTTCAGCCCCAGCATTTT.

This clone occurred a few times. V and J are TRBV4-2 and TRBJ2-3, with 13 nucleotides matching TRBD2. The CDR3 sequence is 16 residues long. V was pared by 4 bases and J by 6 bases, with 7 bases of the junction left unmatched. Germline CDR1 and CDR2: LGHNA and YNFKEQ. The CDR3 protein is CASSPGTSGTLDTQYF. As DNA, the CDR3 is TGTGCCAGCAGCCCTGGGACTAGCGGGACCTTGGATACGCAGTATTTT.

V and J are TRBV5-1 and TRBJ1-3, with D uncertain. CDR1 and CDR2 (germline): SGHRS, YFSETQ. V lost 0 bases, J lost 11 bases, and 18 bases lay in between. There are 15 residues in the CDR3. The CDR3: CASSLAGDWISAIYF. The CDR3 nucleotides read TGCGCCAGCAGCTTGGCCGGCGATTGGATCAGCGCCATATATTTT.

This clone was seen more than once but under ten times. The chain has TRBV27 and TRBJ2-3; 10 bases are a match to TRBD2. Germline CDR1 reads MNHEY; CDR2 reads SMNVEV (reference sequence). V was clipped by 3 bases and J by 2 bases; unmatched bases: 2. The CDR3 totals 15 residues. CDR3 nucleotides: TGTGCCAGCAGTTTGGGACTAGCGTCCACAGATACGCAGTATTTT. It specifies CASSLGLASTDTQYF.

The rearrangement links TRBV2 to TRBJ2-7; D is undetermined. Germline V gene sequence: CDR1 SNHLY, CDR2 FYNNEI. This CDR3 spans 14 amino acids. V lost 6 bases and J lost 0, with 12 bases in between. CDR3 amino acids: CASRELEGSYEQYF. CDR3 sequence (DNA): TGTGCCAGCAGGGAGTTAGAAGGCTCCTACGAGCAGTACTTC. The whole variable domain, filled in from reference TRBV2 and TRBJ2-7, reads EPEVTQTPSHQVTQMGQEVILRCVPISNHLYFYWYRQILGQKVEFLVSFYNNEISEKSEIFDDQFSVERPDGSNFTLKIRSTKLEDSAMYFCASRELEGSYEQYFGPGTRLTVT.

This chain uses TRBV14 with TRBJ2-7; weak D call: TRBD1 (6 bases). V was clipped by 1 base and J by 3 bases, with 13 bases between them. Germline CDR1 SGHDN, CDR2 FVKESK. This CDR3 spans 15 amino acids. DNA of the CDR3: TGTGCCAGCAGCCAAGTTCACAGGGCGAACTACGAGCAGTACTTC. Translation gives CASSQVHRANYEQYF.

The sample holds one count of this clone. This chain links TRBV19 with TRBJ2-5; 9 nucleotides agree with TRBD1. This CDR3 is 15 amino acids long. Germline V gene sequence: CDR1 LNHDA, CDR2 SQIVND (reference sequence). J lost 3 bases, V lost 6 bases, and 8 bases had no gene match. In DNA form, the CDR3 reads TGTGCCAGTAGGGGTTTCGGACAGGGGAAAGAGACCCAGTACTTC. It translates to CASRGFGQGKETQYF. The whole variable domain, remainder taken from reference TRBV19 and TRBJ2-5, is DGGITQSPKYLFRKEGQNVTLSCEQNLNHDAMYWYRQDPGQGLRLIYYSQIVNDFQKGDIAEGYSVSREKKESFPLTVTSAQKNPTAFYLCASRGFGQGKETQYFGPGTRLLVL.

V gene TRBV18 combines with J gene TRBJ2-1, with D possibly being TRBD2 (7 bases). The V end lost 1 base, the J end lost 0 bases, and 13 bases lay between the germline ends. This CDR3 is built from 17 residues. Germline V gene sequence: CDR1 KGHSH, CDR2 LQKENI. CDR3 DNA sequence: TGTGCCAGCTCACCACGAGGGGGGGGCCGCTCCTACAATGAGCAGTTCTTC. Its protein is CASSPRGGGRSYNEQFF.

This sequence joins TRBV30 and TRBJ2-2, with 7 bases that match TRBD2. The V gene end was trimmed by 3 bases and the J gene end by 0 bases; junction bases not matched to a gene: 1. The CDR3 length is 14 residues. Germline CDR1 reads GTSNPN; CDR2 reads SVGIG (reference sequence). The CDR3 region has the DNA TGTGCCTGGAGAGGACTAGCGAACACCGGGGAGCTGTTTTTT. Amino acid sequence: CAWRGLANTGELFF. Using reference TRBV30 and TRBJ2-2 for the parts outside the CDR3, the full variable domain is SQTIHQWPATLVQPVGSPLSLECTVEGTSNPNLYWYRQAAGRGLQLLFYSVGIGQISSEVPQNLSASRPQDRQFILSSKKLLLSDSGFYLCAWRGLANTGELFFGEGSRLTVL.

J is TRBJ2-7 and V is TRBV7-2; D not resolved. Trimming removed 1 base at V and 2 bases at J, with 12 bases between. The CDR3 has 15 residues. The germline V gene encodes CDR1 SGHTA and CDR2 FQGNSA. CDR3 DNA sequence: TGTGCCAGCAGCTTAGACCCGGGTTCAACCTACGAGCAGTACTTC. The encoded protein is CASSLDPGSTYEQYF.

The chain uses TRBV5-4 and TRBJ1-1; no clear D. V lost 4 bases to trimming and J lost 0 bases, with 13 bases between them. This CDR3 region has 15 residues. CDR1 and CDR2 (germline): SGHNT, YYREEE (reference sequence). The CDR3 region is CASSPRQVLNTEAFF. The CDR3 nucleotides are TGTGCCAGCAGCCCCAGGCAGGTGCTGAACACTGAAGCTTTCTTT.

The CDR3: CASSPGTGGIHTF. For the CDR3, the DNA is TGTGCCAGCAGCCCCGGGACAGGGGGCATTCACACCTTC. The chain joins TRBV7-3 to TRBJ1-2, with 12 bases identical to TRBD1. This CDR3 is 13 amino acids long. J gave up 12 bases and V 5 bases, and 7 bases lay outside the gene matches. Germline lookup yields CDR1 SGHTA and CDR2 FQGTGA.

The CDR3: CASSRLIGGDYGYTF. The CDR3 nucleotides read TGTGCCAGCAGCCGGCTTATTGGGGGCGACTATGGCTACACCTTC. V and J are TRBV27 and TRBJ1-2, with D perhaps TRBD1 (6 bases). This CDR3 comprises 15 residues. Germline CDR1 reads MNHEY; CDR2 reads SMNVEV (reference sequence). V was clipped by 6 bases and J by 3 bases, with 17 bases between them.

The chain has TRBV30 and TRBJ1-6, with 7 positions matching TRBD1. With 0 bases clipped from V and 4 bases from J, the junction kept 3 bases outside the gene matches. Germline assignment: CDR1 GTSNPN and CDR2 SVGIG (reference sequence). The CDR3 contains 15 residues. CDR3 residues: CAWSVPRGYNSPLHF. Here the CDR3 DNA reads TGTGCCTGGAGTGTACCCAGGGGGTATAATTCACCCCTCCACTTT.

The rearrangement uses TRBV10-1 and TRBJ2-2; 12 bases line up with TRBD2. The CDR3 covers 14 residues. The ends lost 8 bases at V and 4 bases at J; junction bases unmatched: 2. Germline V gene sequence: CDR1 WNHNN, CDR2 SYGVQD (reference sequence). CDR3 sequence reads: CASQTSGSTGELFF. The DNA of the CDR3 is TGCGCCAGCCAGACTAGCGGGAGCACCGGGGAGCTGTTTTTT.